The following is a T cell receptor beta chain sequence with its context. At one boundary the junction diverges from the germline segment, which might be a read error. This CDR3 has 12 amino acids. Germline V lookup: CDR1 MNHEY, CDR2 SVGEGT. Germline DNA was also extracted, with blood RNA taken from unsorted whole blood. These data originate in a study of tumor-infiltrating lymphocytes in primary liver carcinoma. A primer matching the constant region was used to make TCR beta cDNA from approximately 0.55 ug of total RNA. Three nested multiplex PCR rounds, a slightly modified ARM-PCR, produced the libraries for TCR beta. Rounds one and two of PCR, each of roughly 10 cycles, were primed with TRBV1-TRBV30 forward primers and a C-beta reverse primer. TCRdb ran MiXCR on the multiplex PCR reads and lists one entry per CDR3 protein. The table lists over 250,000 distinct CDR3 sequences, 58% of them singletons.

This TCR was recovered from a woman in her twenties or thirties with primary liver carcinoma and hepatitis B virus infection. J is TRBJ2-1 and V is TRBV6-2 or TRBV6-3; TRBD2 matches at 8 bases. Source material: peripheral blood. CDR3: CASRPTSGEQLF. The DNA of the CDR3 is TGTGCCAGCAGACCCACTAGCGGTGAGCAGCTCTTC.